The T cell receptor beta chain described here comes from a study of cytomegalovirus exposure and HLA in healthy donors. Findings and caveats of the study: Specificity for CMV antigens was confirmed in vitro for a few of the CMV-associated chains. It was reportedly the case that the classifier diagnosed cytomegalovirus status with high specificity and sensitivity. Rare TCR sequences predominated, though certain public TCRs were found in many donors.

Regarding this clone: Antigen unknown.

Produced via immunoSEQ multiplex PCR; TCRdb's table is partial and in-frame only. The sample lists fewer than 200,000 clones, 85% occurring once. Donors came from a validation cohort of about 120 subjects, distinct from the first 666-subject cohort. Germline V gives CDR1 GTSNPN, CDR2 SVGIG (reference sequence). The length of the CDR3 is 14 residues. The J segment lost 0 bases and the V segment lost 4 bases, leaving 3 bases of the junction unmatched. The J gene is TRBJ2-3, the V gene TRBV30; 8 nucleotides agree with TRBD2. The sample taken for sequencing was PBMCs. The TCR sequence derives from a man younger than 30 in good health and CMV-seropositive. Written as DNA, the CDR3 is TGTGCCTGGACTTCTAGCGGGAGCACAGATACGCAGTATTTT. This codes for CAWTSSGSTDTQYF.